Each of the 9 T cell receptor beta chains below was sequenced from the same sample in a study of shared clonotypes between healthy human individuals (dated by TCRdb to about 2020). Library method: the immunoSEQ multiplex PCR assay. Here the immuneACCESS table is served through TCRdb, limited to in-frame sequences with V and J called. Missing clones are a known gap in these copies; in checked studies unresolved V genes cover under half, and the rest lacks a known reason. A total of 520,000 or so clones appear in this sample, more than 65% of them only once. The ten largest account for approximately 12% of the sample. The sample consisted of PBMCs. These receptors originate from a woman between 35 and 50 years old in good health. Some clones in this sample may be carry-over from other donors' samples.

The V gene is TRBV5-1, the J gene TRBJ2-3, with 7 bases matching TRBD2. The CDR3 is 16 residues long. CDR1 is SGHRS, CDR2 YFSETQ, per germline. The V and J ends lost 0 bases and 6 bases, in that order; junction bases with no gene match: 10. CDR3 sequence: CASSLGTSRNRDTQYF. The CDR3 DNA sequence: TGCGCCAGCAGCTTGGGGACTAGTCGGAACCGGGATACGCAGTATTTT.

This clone has only one observation. The chain couples TRBV7-8 to TRBJ2-7; D possibly matches TRBD1 or TRBD2 (5 bases each). V was cut by 3 bases and J by 9 bases, with 12 bases left in between. Per germline, CDR1 SGHVS and CDR2 FQNEAQ. CDR3 length equals 12 residues. CDR3 in amino acids: CASSLQGVWQYF. DNA of the CDR3: TGTGCCAGCAGCTTGCAGGGAGTATGGCAGTACTTC.

The chain couples TRBV6-6 to TRBJ2-3; 10 positions match TRBD1. Germline V gives CDR1 MNHNY, CDR2 SVGAGI (reference sequence). This CDR3 has 14 amino acids. V shed 4 bases, J shed 6 bases, and the junction held 4 bases outside the gene matches. The CDR3 reads CASSWTGGSDTQYF. CDR3 bases: TGTGCCAGCAGTTGGACAGGGGGAAGTGATACGCAGTATTTT.

The V gene is TRBV19, the J gene TRBJ2-6; TRBD1 aligns across 10 bases. With 4 bases clipped from V and 2 bases from J, the junction kept 2 bases outside the gene matches. The CDR3 runs to 16 residues. CDR1 and CDR2 from the germline V gene are LNHDA and SQIVND (reference sequence). CDR3 sequence reads: CASSTTGGTGANVLTF. The CDR3 DNA reads TGTGCCAGTAGTACGACAGGGGGCACTGGGGCCAACGTCCTGACTTTC.

The table lists this clone with many counts. This chain links TRBV1 with TRBJ1-2. TRBV1 is a pseudogene. CDR3 length equals 16 residues. This CDR3 reads CTSSQDRAASNYGYTF. CDR3 nucleotide sequence: TGCACCAGCAGCCAAGATAGGGCAGCTTCTAACTATGGCTACACCTTC.

The chain recombines TRBV18 with TRBJ2-5; TRBD2 is a possible D gene (6 bases). The CDR3 extends over 13 amino acids. Trimming took 5 bases from V and 3 from J, leaving 10 bases between them. Germline CDR1 is KGHSH and CDR2 is LQKENI. The CDR3 DNA sequence: TGTGCCAGCTCAGGCCCGGGGGAAGAGACCCAGTACTTC. Translating gives CASSGPGEETQYF.

The chain combines TRBV11-3 with TRBJ2-2; tentative D call: TRBD1 (6 bases). V was cut by 4 bases and J by 7 bases, with 19 bases left in between. The CDR3 has 16 amino acids. From germline, CDR1 is SGHNT and CDR2 YENEEA. The CDR3 DNA reads TGTGCCAGCAGCTCCGACTCTCTGAGGGGACACGGGGAGCTGTTTTTT. It yields the protein CASSSDSLRGHGELFF. Filled out from reference TRBV11-3 and TRBJ2-2, the complete variable domain reads EAGVVQSPRYKIIEKKQPVAFWCNPISGHNTLYWYLQNLGQGPELLIRYENEEAVDDSQLPKDRFSAERLKGVDSTLKIQPAELGDSAVYLCASSSDSLRGHGELFFGEGSRLTVL.

J is TRBJ1-3 and V is TRBV30; D may be TRBD1 (6 bases). The V gene lost 3 bases and the J gene lost 0 bases, with 12 bases spanning the gap. Germline V gene lookup returns CDR1 GTSNPN and CDR2 SVGIG (reference sequence). The CDR3 consists of 15 residues. CDR3 DNA: TGTGCCTGGAGGGCGGACAGATTCTCTGGAAACACCATATATTTT. Translated: CAWRADRFSGNTIYF.

Only one count was recorded for this clone. This chain links TRBV15 with TRBJ2-7; 7 nucleotides match TRBD2. V lost 4 bases to trimming and J lost 5 bases; unmatched junction nucleotides: 8. CDR1 LNHNV and CDR2 YYDKDF come from the germline V gene (reference sequence). The CDR3 extends over 14 amino acids. The CDR3 nucleotides read TGTGCCACCAGCACCAGGACTAGGGGTAACGAGCAGTACTTC. As protein: CATSTRTRGNEQYF.